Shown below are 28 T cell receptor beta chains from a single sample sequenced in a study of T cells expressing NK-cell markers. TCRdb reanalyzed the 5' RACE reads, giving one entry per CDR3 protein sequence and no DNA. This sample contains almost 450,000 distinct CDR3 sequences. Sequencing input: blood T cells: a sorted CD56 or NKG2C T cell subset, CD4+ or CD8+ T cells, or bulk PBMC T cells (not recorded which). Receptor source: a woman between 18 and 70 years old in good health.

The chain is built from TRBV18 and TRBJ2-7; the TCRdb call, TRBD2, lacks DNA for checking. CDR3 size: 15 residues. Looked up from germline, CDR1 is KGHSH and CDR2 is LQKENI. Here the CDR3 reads CASSPTGGPGYEQYF.

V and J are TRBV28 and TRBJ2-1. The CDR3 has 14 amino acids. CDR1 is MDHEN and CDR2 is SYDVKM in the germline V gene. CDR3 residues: CASNHLSSYNEQFF.

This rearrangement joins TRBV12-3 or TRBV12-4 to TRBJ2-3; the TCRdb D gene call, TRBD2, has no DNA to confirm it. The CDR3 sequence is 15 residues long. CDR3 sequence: CASRPALSRGDTQYF.

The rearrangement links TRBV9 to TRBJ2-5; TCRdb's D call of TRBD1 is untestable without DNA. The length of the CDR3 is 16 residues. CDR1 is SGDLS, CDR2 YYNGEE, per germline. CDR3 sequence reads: CASSPRQGAGQETQYF.

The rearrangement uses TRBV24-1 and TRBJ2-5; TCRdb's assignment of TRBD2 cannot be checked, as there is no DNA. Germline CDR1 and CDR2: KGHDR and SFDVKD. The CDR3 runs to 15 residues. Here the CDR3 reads CATSSGQGIAETQYF.

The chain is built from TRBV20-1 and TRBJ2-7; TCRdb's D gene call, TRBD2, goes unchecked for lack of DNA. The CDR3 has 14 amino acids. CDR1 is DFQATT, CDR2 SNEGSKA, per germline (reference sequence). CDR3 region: CSALTSGRINEQYF.

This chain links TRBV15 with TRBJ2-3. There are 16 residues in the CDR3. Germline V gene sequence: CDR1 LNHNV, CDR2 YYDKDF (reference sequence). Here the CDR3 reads CATSRPDGAILDTQYF.

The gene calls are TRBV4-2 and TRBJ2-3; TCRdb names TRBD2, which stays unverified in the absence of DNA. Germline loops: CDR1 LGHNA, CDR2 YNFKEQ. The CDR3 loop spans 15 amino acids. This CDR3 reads CASSRRADSTDTQYF.

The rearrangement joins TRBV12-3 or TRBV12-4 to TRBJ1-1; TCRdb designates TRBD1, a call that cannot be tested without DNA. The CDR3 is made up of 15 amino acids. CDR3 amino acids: CASSSVKGGGTEAFF.

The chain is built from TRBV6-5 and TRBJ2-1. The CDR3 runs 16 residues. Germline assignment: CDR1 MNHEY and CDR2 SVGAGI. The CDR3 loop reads CASSYGLSAGNNEQFF.

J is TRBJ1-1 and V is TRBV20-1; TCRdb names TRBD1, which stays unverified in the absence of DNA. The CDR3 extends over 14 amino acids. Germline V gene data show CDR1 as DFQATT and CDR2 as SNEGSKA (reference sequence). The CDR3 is CSARRQGGVTEAFF.

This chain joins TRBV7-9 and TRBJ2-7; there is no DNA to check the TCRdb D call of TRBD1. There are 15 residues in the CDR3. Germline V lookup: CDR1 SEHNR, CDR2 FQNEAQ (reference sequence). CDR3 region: CASSRQGTSSYEQYF.

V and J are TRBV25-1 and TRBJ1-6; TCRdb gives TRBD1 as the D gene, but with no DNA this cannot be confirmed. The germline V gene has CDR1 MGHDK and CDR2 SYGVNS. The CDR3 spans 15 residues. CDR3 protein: CASSPSGTGGSPLHF.

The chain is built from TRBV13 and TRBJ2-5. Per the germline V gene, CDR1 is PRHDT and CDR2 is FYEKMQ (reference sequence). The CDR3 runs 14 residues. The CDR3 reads CASSLGQTQETQYF.

The CDR3 loop is CASSLAPLNYNEQFF. This chain connects TRBV12-3 or TRBV12-4 to TRBJ2-1; the D gene TCRdb calls, TRBD1, cannot be checked with no DNA. The CDR3 covers 15 residues.

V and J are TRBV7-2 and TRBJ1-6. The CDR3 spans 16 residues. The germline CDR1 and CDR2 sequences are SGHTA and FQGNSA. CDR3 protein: CASSFGRLAYNSPLHF.

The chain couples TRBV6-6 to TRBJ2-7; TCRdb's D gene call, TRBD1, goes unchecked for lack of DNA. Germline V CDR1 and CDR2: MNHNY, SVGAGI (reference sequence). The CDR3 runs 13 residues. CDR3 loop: CASNRDARYEQYF.

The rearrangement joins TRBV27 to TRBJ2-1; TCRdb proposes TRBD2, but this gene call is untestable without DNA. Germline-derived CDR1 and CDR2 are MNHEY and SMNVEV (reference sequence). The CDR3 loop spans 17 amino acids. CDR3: CASSPSLTLGTRNEQFF.

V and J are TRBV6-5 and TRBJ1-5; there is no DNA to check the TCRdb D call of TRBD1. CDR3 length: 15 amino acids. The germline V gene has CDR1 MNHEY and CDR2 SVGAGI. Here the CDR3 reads CASSYSGGPNQPQHF.

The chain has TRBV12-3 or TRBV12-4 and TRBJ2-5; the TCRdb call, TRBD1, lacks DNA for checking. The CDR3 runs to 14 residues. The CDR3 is CASSPSPREETQYF.

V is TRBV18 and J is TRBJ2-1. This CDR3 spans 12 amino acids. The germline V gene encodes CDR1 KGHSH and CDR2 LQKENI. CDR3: CASSLGVNEQFF. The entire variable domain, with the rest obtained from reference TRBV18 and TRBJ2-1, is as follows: NAGVMQNPRHLVRRRGQEARLRCSPMKGHSHVYWYRQLPEEGLKFMVYLQKENIIDESGMPKERFSAEFPKEGPSILRIQQVVRGDSAAYFCASSLGVNEQFFGPGTRLTVL.

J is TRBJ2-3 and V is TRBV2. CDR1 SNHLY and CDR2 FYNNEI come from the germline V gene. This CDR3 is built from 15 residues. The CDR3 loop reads CASLSWQTNTDTQYF.

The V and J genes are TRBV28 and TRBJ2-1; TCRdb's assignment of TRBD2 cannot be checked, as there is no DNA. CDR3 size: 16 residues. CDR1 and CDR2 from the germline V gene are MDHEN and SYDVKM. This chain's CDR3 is CASSSSSGRVYNEQFF.

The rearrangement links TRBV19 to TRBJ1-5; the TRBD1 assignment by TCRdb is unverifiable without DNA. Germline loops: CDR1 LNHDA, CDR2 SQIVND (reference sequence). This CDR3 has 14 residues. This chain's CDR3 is CASSKQGANQPQHF.

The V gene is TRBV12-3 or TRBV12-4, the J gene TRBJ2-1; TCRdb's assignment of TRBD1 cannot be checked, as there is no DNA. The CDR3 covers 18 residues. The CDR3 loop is CASSLFPQPGQGRDEQFF.

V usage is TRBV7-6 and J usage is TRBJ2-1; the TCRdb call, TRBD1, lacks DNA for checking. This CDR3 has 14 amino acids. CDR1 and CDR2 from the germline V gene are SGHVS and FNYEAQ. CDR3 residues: CASGREESGVEQFF.

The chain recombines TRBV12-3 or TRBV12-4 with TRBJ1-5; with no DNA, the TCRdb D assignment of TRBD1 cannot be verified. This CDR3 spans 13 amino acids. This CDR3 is CASSLIPDQPQHF.

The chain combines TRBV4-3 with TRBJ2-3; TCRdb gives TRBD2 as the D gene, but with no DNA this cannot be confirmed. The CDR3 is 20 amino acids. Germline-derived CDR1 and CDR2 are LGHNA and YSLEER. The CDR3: CASSQERTSGGHSPLYTQYF.